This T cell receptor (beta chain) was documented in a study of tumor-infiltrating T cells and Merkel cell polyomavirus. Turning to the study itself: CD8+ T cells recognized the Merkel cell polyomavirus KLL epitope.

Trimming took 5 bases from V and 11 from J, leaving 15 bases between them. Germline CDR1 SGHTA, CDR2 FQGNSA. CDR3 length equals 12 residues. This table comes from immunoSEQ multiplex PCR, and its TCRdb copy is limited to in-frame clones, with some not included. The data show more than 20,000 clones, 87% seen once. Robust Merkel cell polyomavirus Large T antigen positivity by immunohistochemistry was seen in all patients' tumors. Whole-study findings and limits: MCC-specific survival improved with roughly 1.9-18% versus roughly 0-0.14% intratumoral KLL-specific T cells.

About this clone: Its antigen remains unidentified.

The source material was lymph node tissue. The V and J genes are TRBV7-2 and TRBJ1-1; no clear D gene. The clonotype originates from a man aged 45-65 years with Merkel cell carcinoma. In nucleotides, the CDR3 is TGTGCCAGCAGCATCGGAGGAGGTTTCGCTTTCTTT. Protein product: CASSIGGGFAFF.